The clone carrying this T cell receptor beta chain was found once. The data belong to a study of blood T cell repertoires in COVID-19. With 0 bases clipped from V and 4 bases from J, the junction kept 8 bases outside the gene matches. CDR1 is LGHDT, CDR2 YNNKEL, per germline (reference sequence). There are 16 residues in the CDR3. TCRdb's copy holds only in-frame clones and misses some; the assay was immunoSEQ multiplex PCR. This table holds 400,000 to 450,000 clones, roughly 88% found once. The sequencing input was peripheral blood. The TCR comes from a young woman with active or convalescent COVID-19. The chain combines TRBV3-1 (or the pseudogene TRBV3-2) with TRBJ2-7, with TRBD1 matching 8 bases. The CDR3 is CASSQDSGRGLYEQYF. CDR3 bases: TGTGCCAGCAGCCAAGATTCTGGCAGGGGGCTTTACGAGCAGTACTTC.